Listed below are T cell receptor beta chains from one sample, sequenced in a study of blood T cell repertoires in COVID-19. The data were produced by immunoSEQ multiplex PCR, yet TCRdb's version contains in-frame clones alone and is incomplete. Among under 200,000 clones, about 85% were seen once, and the ten largest hold around 13%. Sequenced input: peripheral blood. The origin of the receptors is a woman in her seventies with COVID-19, enrolled during active disease. The CDR3 runs from the conserved cysteine through the conserved F or W. D genes are given only for firm matches. A clone size is listed for some rows: how often the clone was seen (once, few, many), or a class if it is expanded.

J | size | V | D | CDR3 | DNA
TRBJ1-1 | NA | TRBV3-1/TRBV3-2 | NA | CASSRSGGNTEAFF | TGTGCCAGCAGCCGGTCGGGGGGGAACACTGAAGCTTTCTTT
TRBJ2-2 | NA | TRBV9 | NA | CASSVVAEGELFF | TGTGCCAGCAGCGTAGTGGCGGAGGGGGAGCTGTTTTTT
TRBJ1-4 | NA | TRBV15 | NA | CATSGQGFEKLFF | TGTGCCACCAGCGGCCAGGGGTTTGAAAAACTGTTTTTT
TRBJ1-3 | few | TRBV28 | NA | CASSPGNTIYF | TGTGCCAGCAGTCCGGGAAACACCATATATTTT
TRBJ2-3 | NA | TRBV29-1 | NA | CSVGATLTDTQYF | TGCAGCGTTGGGGCTACCCTCACAGATACGCAGTATTTT
TRBJ2-2 | NA | TRBV6-6 | NA | CASSPPGSSGELFF | TGTGCCAGCAGCCCCCCCGGGTCGTCCGGGGAGCTGTTTTTT
TRBJ1-3 | NA | TRBV28 | NA | CASSLSGYSGNTIYF | TGTGCCAGCAGTTTATCAGGGTATAGTGGAAACACCATATATTTT
TRBJ1-1 | NA | TRBV15 | NA | CATSRPRGGYTEAFF | TGTGCCACCAGCAGACCGAGGGGAGGATACACTGAAGCTTTCTTT
TRBJ2-7 | NA | TRBV20-1 | TRBD1 | CSASEGQGMLGYEQYF | TGCAGTGCTAGTGAAGGACAGGGGATGTTAGGCTACGAGCAGTACTTC
TRBJ2-5 | NA | TRBV28 | TRBD1 | CASSRAGTGEETQYF | TGTGCCAGCAGCCGAGCCGGGACAGGGGAAGAGACCCAGTACTTC
TRBJ1-1 | NA | TRBV6-5 | NA | CASSRPSTGAFF | TGTGCCAGCAGTCGGCCCTCGACGGGAGCTTTCTTT
TRBJ1-5 | NA | TRBV2 | NA | CASTGGGGTGGQPQHF | TGTGCCAGCACGGGGGGGGGCGGCACCGGTGGACAGCCCCAGCATTTT
TRBJ2-3 | few | TRBV24-1 | NA | CATSASPGRGQTDTQYF | TGTGCCACCAGTGCCTCCCCGGGCAGGGGACAAACAGATACGCAGTATTTT
TRBJ2-5 | NA | TRBV6-5 | NA | CASSFSLAGETQYF | TGTGCCAGCAGTTTTAGCCTGGCGGGCGAGACCCAGTACTTC
TRBJ1-1 | once | TRBV5-1 | TRBD1 | CASSTGDYVNTEAFF | TGCGCCAGCAGTACAGGGGATTACGTGAACACTGAAGCTTTCTTT
TRBJ1-1 | NA | TRBV29-1 | NA | CSVVKGVGTEAFF | TGCAGCGTTGTAAAAGGGGTAGGGACTGAAGCTTTCTTT
TRBJ1-5 | NA | TRBV19 | NA | CASNPGVKQPQHF | TGTGCCAGTAACCCGGGGGTAAAACAGCCCCAGCATTTT
TRBJ2-7 | NA | TRBV7-9 | TRBD2 | CASSYLGTREGRNEQYF | TGTGCCAGCAGCTACCTAGGTACGCGGGAGGGCCGGAACGAGCAGTACTTC
TRBJ1-6 | few | TRBV11-3 | NA | CASSGDNNSPLHF | TGTGCCAGCAGCGGGGACAATAATTCACCCCTCCACTTT
TRBJ1-1 | NA | TRBV25-1 | TRBD1 | CASSVYPGTERTEAFF | TGTGCCAGCAGCGTATACCCCGGGACAGAACGCACTGAAGCTTTCTTT
TRBJ1-4 | NA | TRBV20-1 | NA | CSVRRQEKLFF | TGCAGTGTCCGGAGACAGGAAAAACTGTTTTTT
TRBJ1-1 | NA | TRBV27 | NA | CASSLAQGSAEAFF | TGTGCCAGCAGTTTAGCACAGGGAAGCGCTGAAGCTTTCTTT
TRBJ2-5 | few | TRBV7-2 | TRBD2 | CASSSGGGLVFETQYF | TGTGCCAGCAGCTCTGGAGGGGGACTAGTATTTGAGACCCAGTACTTC
TRBJ1-1 | once | TRBV12-3/TRBV12-4 | NA | CASRRGTEAFF | TGTGCCAGCAGGCGAGGGACTGAAGCTTTCTTT
TRBJ1-4 | NA | TRBV18 | NA | CASLGQANEKLFF | TGTGCCAGCTTGGGACAAGCTAATGAAAAACTGTTTTTT
TRBJ1-3 | NA | TRBV18 | NA | CASSPGRPPRGNTIYF | TGTGCCAGCTCACCAGGCAGACCCCCTAGGGGAAACACCATATATTTT
TRBJ2-2 | NA | TRBV12-2 | NA | CASRLARRRREVLFF | TGTGCAAGTCGCTTAGCTCGGAGACGGCGGGAGGTGCTGTTTTTT
TRBJ1-3 | NA | TRBV7-3 | NA | CASSRTASSGNTIYF | TGTGCCAGCAGCCGGACAGCCTCCTCTGGAAACACCATATATTTT
TRBJ2-2 | few | TRBV5-1 | TRBD1 | CASSLTGGGGTGELFF | TGCGCCAGCAGCCTTACAGGGGGCGGCGGGACCGGGGAGCTGTTTTTT
TRBJ1-3 | NA | TRBV5-5 | NA | CASSFGGGSGNTIYF | TGTGCCAGCAGCTTCGGGGGAGGCTCTGGAAACACCATATATTTT
TRBJ2-3 | NA | TRBV28 | NA | CASSPSAAGIDTQYF | TGTGCCAGCAGCCCCTCCGCGGCAGGGATAGATACGCAGTATTTT
TRBJ2-1 | few | TRBV7-6 | TRBD1 | CASSLMSGQGVNEQFF | TGTGCCAGCAGCTTAATGTCCGGACAGGGGGTAAATGAGCAGTTCTTC
TRBJ1-5 | once | TRBV28 | NA | CASSNTIVGPQHF | TGTGCCAGCAGTAATACCATAGTCGGGCCCCAGCATTTT
TRBJ1-1 | few | TRBV6-2/TRBV6-3 | TRBD1 | CASSYQGQGVRAFF | TGTGCCAGCAGTTACCAGGGGCAGGGGGTTAGGGCTTTCTTT
TRBJ2-5 | NA | TRBV5-1 | TRBD1 | CASSRDTGGLQETQYF | TGCGCCAGCAGCCGGGATACAGGGGGTCTACAAGAGACCCAGTACTTC
TRBJ2-2 | few | TRBV5-1 | TRBD1 | CASSLTQGDGELFF | TGCGCCAGCAGCTTGACACAGGGGGACGGGGAGCTGTTTTTT
TRBJ2-5 | NA | TRBV18 | TRBD2 | CASSPASGSIQETQYF | TGTGCCAGCTCACCTGCGAGCGGGAGTATTCAAGAGACCCAGTACTTC
TRBJ2-5 | NA | TRBV28 | TRBD2 | CASSFRLVAGAETQYF | TGTGCCAGCAGTTTCCGGCTCGTAGCGGGTGCGGAGACCCAGTACTTC
TRBJ2-5 | once | TRBV2 | TRBD1 | CASNKGAIEETQYF | TGTGCCAGCAATAAGGGGGCTATTGAGGAGACCCAGTACTTC
TRBJ2-3 | NA | TRBV5-1 | TRBD2 | CASSLRAGDTDTQYF | TGCGCCAGCAGCCTCCGAGCGGGAGATACAGATACGCAGTATTTT
TRBJ1-2 | NA | TRBV27 | TRBD1 | CASSLGQFYGYTF | TGTGCCAGCAGTTTGGGACAGTTCTATGGCTACACCTTC
TRBJ1-3 | NA | TRBV10-3 | TRBD1 | CATKADRARDTIYF | TGTGCCACCAAAGCGGACAGGGCTAGGGACACCATATATTTT
TRBJ2-7 | NA | TRBV28 | TRBD2 | CASSLTSGLAYEQYF | TGTGCCAGCAGTCTCACGTCGGGACTAGCCTACGAGCAGTACTTC
TRBJ1-5 | NA | TRBV10-3 | NA | CAISESGRADQPQHF | TGTGCCATCAGTGAGTCAGGGCGGGCAGATCAGCCCCAGCATTTT
TRBJ1-5 | NA | TRBV15 | TRBD1 | CATSPGGRNQPQHF | TGTGCCACCAGCCCAGGGGGTAGGAATCAGCCCCAGCATTTT
TRBJ1-1 | NA | TRBV2 | TRBD1 | CASSEEGQGLVAFF | TGTGCCAGCAGTGAAGAGGGACAGGGGCTGGTTGCTTTCTTT
TRBJ1-4 | NA | TRBV18 | NA | CASSPQDVVTNEKLFF | TGTGCCAGCTCACCGCAGGATGTTGTGACTAATGAAAAACTGTTTTTT